What follows are 5 T cell receptor beta chains derived from one specimen sequenced in a study of T cells in Graves' hyperthyroidism and ophthalmopathy. RNA transcripts were the template for amplifying TCR beta CDR3 regions. First-round RT-PCR of the TCR CDR3 relied on the HTBI primer set. A single record per CDR3 protein comes from TCRdb applying MiXCR to the multiplex PCR reads. The sample yields nearly 600,000 distinct CDR3 sequences, 13% to 15% seen once. Material for sequencing was blood. All receptors come from a woman aged 18-29 years with Graves' ophthalmopathy.

This clonotype was detected many times. V is TRBV6-6 and J is TRBJ2-1, with D hard to call. V was pared by 1 base and J by 2 bases, with 15 bases between. The CDR3 sequence is 17 residues long. CDR1 is MNHNY and CDR2 is SVGAGI in the germline V gene (reference sequence). CDR3 DNA sequence: TGTGCCAGCAGTTACTTCTCTGCGTTCGGGCCCTACAATGAGCAGTTCTTC. It specifies CASSYFSAFGPYNEQFF.

In regard to this clonotype: A much more abundant neighbour one base away suggests this may be a read error. J is TRBJ2-7 and V is TRBV20-1, with a weak D call TRBD2 (5 bases). Germline V gene lookup returns CDR1 DFQATT and CDR2 SNEGSKA (reference sequence). The CDR3 is 14 residues long. The CDR3 DNA follows: TGCGGTGCTAGTAACGACGGAGGTTCCTACGAGCAGTACTTC. This translates into CGASNDGGSYEQYF.

Many counts were recorded for this clonotype. The rearrangement uses TRBV11-3 and TRBJ2-7, with D perhaps matching TRBD1 (6 bases). Germline CDR1 is SGHNT and CDR2 is YENEEA. The V and J ends lost 5 bases and 5 bases respectively, with 7 bases between them. The length of the CDR3 is 11 residues. This CDR3 is CASSHRDEQYF. The CDR3 DNA is TGTGCCAGCAGCCACAGGGACGAGCAGTACTTC.

Ten or more counts support this clonotype. This chain connects TRBV20-1 to TRBJ1-1; D gene uncertain. The germline V and J ends were trimmed by 1 base and 3 bases, with 9 bases remaining between them. This CDR3 contains 13 residues. Per germline, CDR1 DFQATT and CDR2 SNEGSKA (reference sequence). The CDR3 here is CSARGQVDTEAFF. The CDR3 DNA reads as TGCAGTGCTAGAGGGCAGGTCGACACTGAAGCTTTCTTT.

As regards this clonotype: The junction does not match germline at one end; this may be a read error. The gene calls are TRBV7-7 and TRBJ2-3; no firm D call. The CDR3 sequence is 14 residues long. Germline V gene data show CDR1 as SSHAT and CDR2 as FNYEAQ (reference sequence). The CDR3, as DNA: TGTGCTAGCAGCCCCCCCCGCCCCCGAGATACGCAGTATTTT. Its protein product is CASSPPRPRDTQYF.